This T cell receptor beta chain was found in a study of Tregs in tolerant kidney transplant recipients. To note about this clone: Its antigen is not identified. The CDR3 end is not reached by the read, which stops 3 residues before it; the germline J gene fills it in.

TCRdb keeps only in-frame clones here, not all; method: immunoSEQ multiplex PCR. This sample contains tens of thousands of clones. Points from the study as a whole: Biological reproducibility was not directly addressed in this study.

From germline, CDR1 is SGHVS and CDR2 FQNEAQ. The CDR3 extends over 13 amino acids. The receptor's source is a human donor who received a combined kidney and bone marrow transplant. The chain links TRBV7-8 to TRBJ1-2; D unclear. The source was CD4+ T cells from blood, collected before the transplant. Partial CDR3 DNA: TGTGCCAGCAGCCTCAACGTCCCGGGGGGC. Translation gives CASSLNVPGG. The CDR3 as a whole reads CASSLNVPGGYTF.